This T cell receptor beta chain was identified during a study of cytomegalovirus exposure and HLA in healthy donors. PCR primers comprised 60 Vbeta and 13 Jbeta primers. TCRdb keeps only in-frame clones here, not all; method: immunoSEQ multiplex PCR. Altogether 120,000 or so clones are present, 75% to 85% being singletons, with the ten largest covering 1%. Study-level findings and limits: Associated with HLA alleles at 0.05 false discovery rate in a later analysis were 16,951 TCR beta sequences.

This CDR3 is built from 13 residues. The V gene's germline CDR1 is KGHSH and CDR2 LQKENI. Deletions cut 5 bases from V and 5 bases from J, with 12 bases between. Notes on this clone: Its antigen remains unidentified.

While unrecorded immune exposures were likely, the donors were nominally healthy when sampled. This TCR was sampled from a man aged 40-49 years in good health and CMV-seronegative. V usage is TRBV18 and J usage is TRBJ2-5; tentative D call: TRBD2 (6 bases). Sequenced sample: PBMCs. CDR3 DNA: TGTGCCAGCTCATTGTCGGAGGGCGAGACCCAGTACTTC. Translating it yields CASSLSEGETQYF.